This entry lists 15 T cell receptor beta chains sequenced from one sample in a study of a mutant IDH1 vaccine in newly diagnosed glioma. Time point defined: week 23, last vaccination. All doses held 300 ug of mutant IDH1 20-mer peptide, with topical imiquimod. These receptors have no known antigen. Sequencing used immunoSEQ multiplex PCR; TCRdb keeps in-frame clones, though not all of them. The data hold about 54,000 clones, with about 89% observed a single time. Sample: PBMCs, taken from a glioma patient whose treatment included an IDH1 peptide vaccine. The source of these receptors is a man between 35 and 55 years old with glioma.

This chain connects TRBV4-2 to TRBJ2-4; D unclear. This CDR3 is built from 12 residues. CDR1 and CDR2 (germline): LGHNA, YNFKEQ. Between the trimmed V and J ends, which lost 8 bases and 8 bases, there was a span of 13 bases. The CDR3, as DNA: TGTGCCAGCCGGGCCGCTGGCGACATTCAGTACTTC. It is translated as CASRAAGDIQYF.

This sequence joins TRBV6-5 and TRBJ2-7; TRBD1 matches at 8 bases. The CDR3 is 15 residues long. Germline CDR1 is MNHEY and CDR2 is SVGAGI. Trimming took 0 bases from V and 2 from J; bases not matched to a gene: 3. As DNA, the CDR3 is TGTGCCAGCAGTTACTCGGGGACAGGCACCTACGAGCAGTACTTC. Protein product: CASSYSGTGTYEQYF.

The chain carries TRBV5-1 and TRBJ2-1, with a possible D match to TRBD2 (7 bases). The CDR3 is 16 amino acids. Trimming shortened V by 5 bases and J by 0 bases, and 15 bases separated the two germline ends. Germline CDR1 SGHRS, CDR2 YFSETQ. CDR3 sequence reads: CASSGGAGSSYNEQFF. The DNA for the CDR3 is TGCGCCAGCAGTGGGGGGGCGGGGAGCTCCTACAATGAGCAGTTCTTC.

The sample holds a few counts of this clone. The genes are TRBV14 and TRBJ2-1, with TRBD2 identical over 9 bases. The CDR3 runs to 17 residues. Germline V gene sequence: CDR1 SGHDN, CDR2 FVKESK. Trimming removed 0 bases from V and 9 bases from J; junction bases left unmatched: 12. The DNA for the CDR3 is TGTGCCAGCAGCCAAGATCGAGTTAGCGGGAGCTCGGGTGAGCAGTTCTTC. This encodes CASSQDRVSGSSGEQFF.

The chain employs TRBV6-5 and TRBJ1-2, with D unresolved. Germline CDR1 reads MNHEY; CDR2 reads SVGAGI. V was cut by 4 bases and J by 8 bases, with 14 bases left in between. The CDR3 loop spans 13 amino acids. This CDR3 is CASSSFNSGGYTF. CDR3 nucleotides: TGTGCCAGCAGTTCCTTCAATAGTGGCGGCTACACCTTC.

The chain is built from TRBV5-8 and TRBJ2-3, with 8 bases aligning to TRBD2. The CDR3 covers 17 residues. V lost 1 base, J lost 3 bases, and 10 bases stayed unmatched. From germline, CDR1 is SGHTS and CDR2 YDEGEE. The CDR3, as DNA: TGTGCCAGCAGCTTGCCCCATAGCGGGGCGCAAACAGATACGCAGTATTTT. Translating gives CASSLPHSGAQTDTQYF. The full variable domain, with the rest looked up from reference TRBV5-8 and TRBJ2-3, is EAGVTQSPTHLIKTRGQQATLRCSPISGHTSVYWYQQALGLGLQFLLWYDEGEERNRGNFPPRFSGRQFPNYSSELNVNALELEDSALYLCASSLPHSGAQTDTQYFGPGTRLTVL.

J is TRBJ2-6 and V is TRBV7-7; 11 bases are shared with TRBD1. V trimming: 8 bases; J trimming: 4 bases; junction bases outside the gene matches: 7. The CDR3 runs 16 residues. Germline loops: CDR1 SSHAT, CDR2 FNYEAQ (reference sequence). The CDR3 loop is CASGGQGASGANVLTF. Here the CDR3 DNA reads TGTGCCAGCGGTGGACAGGGGGCTTCCGGGGCCAACGTCCTGACTTTC.

In its sample, this clone was seen once. DNA of the CDR3: TGTGCCAGCAGCCGTCCGGGACGACGACGCGGGGAGCTGTTTTTT. It is translated as CASSRPGRRRGELFF. This chain links TRBV5-8 with TRBJ2-2, with D perhaps assigned TRBD1 or TRBD2 (5 bases each). V lost 4 bases to trimming and J lost 7 bases, with 17 bases between them. Per germline, CDR1 SGHTS and CDR2 YDEGEE. The CDR3 covers 15 residues.

This sequence joins TRBV18 and TRBJ1-5; 10 bases match TRBD1. With 0 bases clipped from V and 0 bases from J, the junction kept 5 bases outside the gene matches. CDR3 size: 18 residues. Germline CDR1 and CDR2: KGHSH and LQKENI. CDR3 residues: CASSPPGQGPNSNQPQHF. The CDR3 DNA sequence: TGTGCCAGCTCACCACCGGGACAGGGGCCCAATAGCAATCAGCCCCAGCATTTT.

V usage is TRBV11-2 and J usage is TRBJ2-5; perhaps TRBD1 as D (5 bases). The CDR3 runs to 13 residues. The V gene's germline CDR1 is SGHAT and CDR2 FQNNGV. V was pared by 5 bases and J by 1 base, with 8 bases between. CDR3 in DNA: TGTGCCAGCAGCACGCAGGGCCAAGAGACCCAGTACTTC. It is translated as CASSTQGQETQYF.

The chain uses TRBV7-9 and TRBJ2-5; 7 nucleotides line up with TRBD2. Germline CDR1 and CDR2: SEHNR and FQNEAQ (reference sequence). CDR3 length equals 16 residues. Trimming removed 1 base from V and 2 bases from J; junction bases left unmatched: 7. CDR3 nucleotide sequence: TGTGCCAGCAGCTTAGGGGAGGGACTTCTTCAAGAGACCCAGTACTTC. Translating it yields CASSLGEGLLQETQYF.

The chain is built from TRBV9 and TRBJ2-2; 7 bases are shared with TRBD1. The ends lost 4 bases at V and 6 bases at J; junction bases unmatched: 9. This CDR3 is built from 15 residues. The germline gives CDR1 SGDLS, CDR2 YYNGEE. CDR3 amino acids: CASSPRQGSAGELFF. The CDR3 nucleotides read TGTGCCAGCAGCCCTAGACAGGGTTCAGCCGGGGAGCTGTTTTTT.

V is TRBV6-1 and J is TRBJ2-3; D remains unclear. CDR1 is MNHNS, CDR2 SASEGT, per germline. With 6 bases removed from V and 3 bases from J, the gap between germline ends came to 10 bases. The CDR3 is 13 amino acids. The DNA of the CDR3 is TGTGCCAGCAGGGAAAAGGCAACAGATACGCAGTATTTT. Its translation: CASREKATDTQYF.

The chain links TRBV5-1 to TRBJ1-2; no firm D call. The CDR3 is 15 amino acids. The germline V gene encodes CDR1 SGHRS and CDR2 YFSETQ. With 0 bases removed from V and 0 bases from J, the gap between germline ends came to 9 bases. CDR3 sequence (DNA): TGCGCCAGCAGCTTGGTAGTCAGCTCTAACTATGGCTACACCTTC. Its translation is CASSLVVSSNYGYTF.

The J gene is TRBJ2-5, the V gene TRBV2; TRBD1 might be the D (5 bases). The germline V gene encodes CDR1 SNHLY and CDR2 FYNNEI. V lost 7 bases and J 9 bases, leaving 21 bases between the germline ends. The CDR3 is 14 amino acids. In DNA, the CDR3 is TGTGCCAGCACCCGGTTTACTACACAAGGGGCCCAGTACTTC. Amino acids: CASTRFTTQGAQYF.